Each of the 8 T cell receptor beta chains below was sequenced from the same sample in a study of T-cell reconstitution after alpha-beta-depleted transplantation in children. Unique molecular identifiers were used in preparing the TCRbeta library. Using its own MiXCR run on the PCR reads, TCRdb lists one record per CDR3 protein. This sample has about 190,000 distinct CDR3 sequences, with approximately 12% found just once. The starting material was PBMCs, obtained before TCRalphabeta/CD19-depleted stem cell transplant. These receptor sequences come from a boy between 2 and 10 years old with acute myeloid leukemia, due to receive a stem cell transplant.

In its sample, this clonotype was seen many times. The genes are TRBV5-6 and TRBJ2-7, with 14 positions matching TRBD2. The CDR3 covers 21 residues. The germline CDR1 and CDR2 sequences are SGHDT and YYEEEE. V lost 2 bases, J lost 0 bases, and 16 bases stayed unmatched. This CDR3 reads CASSFRIGGRLAGGSSYEQYV. CDR3 DNA sequence: TGTGCCAGCAGCTTTAGGATCGGCGGTCGACTAGCGGGGGGGAGCTCCTACGAGCAGTACGTC.

This clonotype was counted many times. The rearrangement joins TRBV29-1 to TRBJ2-2, with 14 bases matching TRBD2. CDR3 size: 14 residues. The V segment lost 6 bases and the J segment 5 bases; nucleotides outside the gene matches: 2. Germline V gene lookup returns CDR1 SQVTM and CDR2 ANQGSEA. In DNA form, the CDR3 reads TGCAGCGTCGGGACTAGCGGGAGTACCGGGGAGCTGTTTTTT. This translates into CSVGTSGSTGELFF.

This clonotype was recorded many times. The chain recombines TRBV29-1 with TRBJ2-1, with D perhaps matching TRBD2 (5 bases). There are 12 residues in the CDR3. CDR1 SQVTM and CDR2 ANQGSEA come from the germline V gene. V dropped 4 bases and J dropped 8 bases, with 12 bases sitting between them. The CDR3 loop reads CSVVTWRYEQFF. Here the CDR3 DNA reads TGCAGCGTTGTAACCTGGAGGTATGAGCAGTTCTTC.

This clonotype was recorded at least ten times. The chain links TRBV13 to TRBJ1-1; no firm D call. Trimming stripped 1 base from V and 4 bases from J, with 10 bases between. The CDR3 extends over 14 amino acids. Germline V gives CDR1 PRHDT, CDR2 FYEKMQ (reference sequence). The CDR3 loop is CASSLARRSTEAFF. The DNA of the CDR3 is TGTGCCAGCAGCTTAGCGCGCCGAAGCACTGAAGCTTTCTTT.

This clonotype was detected many times. The gene calls are TRBV10-1 and TRBJ2-2; 11 bases align to TRBD1. Germline V CDR1 and CDR2: WNHNN, SYGVQD (reference sequence). This CDR3 has 15 residues. J gave up 3 bases and V 5 bases, and 2 bases lay outside the gene matches. The CDR3 loop is CASSSGQGDTGELFF. Written as DNA, the CDR3 is TGCGCCAGCAGTTCGGGACAGGGGGACACCGGGGAGCTGTTTTTT.

A note on this clonotype: Possible read error: a much larger clone is one base away. The chain uses TRBV6-2 or TRBV6-3 and TRBJ2-6; TRBD1 agrees at 8 bases. The CDR3 is 17 residues long. Germline CDR1 is MNHEY and CDR2 is SVGEGT. CDR3 nucleotide sequence: TGTGCCAGCAATGGACAGGGTATCAGGTCTGAGGCCAACGTCCTGACTTTC. Protein product: CASNGQGIRSEANVLTF.

This clonotype occurred many times. V is TRBV4-1 and J is TRBJ2-1, with no clear D. CDR1 and CDR2 from the germline V gene are MGHRA and YSYEKL. V was pared by 0 bases and J by 7 bases, with 4 bases between. CDR3 length: 12 amino acids. CDR3 sequence reads: CASSQELNEQFF. The DNA for the CDR3 is TGCGCCAGCAGCCAAGAACTTAATGAGCAGTTCTTC.

The table lists this clonotype with many counts. V gene TRBV28 combines with J gene TRBJ1-6; 9 bases fit TRBD1. Looked up from germline, CDR1 is MDHEN and CDR2 is SYDVKM. The CDR3 consists of 14 residues. J was trimmed by 10 bases and V by 6 bases; bases with no gene match: 7. The CDR3 reads CASRNRQGGSPLHF. The CDR3 region has the DNA TGTGCCAGCAGAAATAGACAGGGGGGCTCACCCCTCCACTTT.